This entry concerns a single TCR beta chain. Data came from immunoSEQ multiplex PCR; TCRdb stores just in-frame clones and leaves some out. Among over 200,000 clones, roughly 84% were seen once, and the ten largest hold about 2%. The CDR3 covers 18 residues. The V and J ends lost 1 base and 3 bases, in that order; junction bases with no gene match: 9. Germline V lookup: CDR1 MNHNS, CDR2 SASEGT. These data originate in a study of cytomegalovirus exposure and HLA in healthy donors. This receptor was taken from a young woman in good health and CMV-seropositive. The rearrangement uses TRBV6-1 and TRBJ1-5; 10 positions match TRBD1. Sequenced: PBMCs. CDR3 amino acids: CASSEGKGTGAHNQPQHF. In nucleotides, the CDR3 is TGTGCCAGCAGTGAAGGTAAAGGGACAGGGGCTCACAATCAGCCCCAGCATTTT.